These T cell receptor beta chains were read from a single sample in a study of shared clonotypes between healthy human individuals. Clones were sequenced by immunoSEQ multiplex PCR, and TCRdb holds only the in-frame ones, with some missing. The sample has approximately 530,000 clones, about 96% seen once. Sequencing was performed on naive CD4+ T cells sorted from blood. The receptor source for this set is a woman in her twenties or thirties in good health. CDR3s include the opening cysteine and the closing phenylalanine or tryptophan. D genes are given only for firm matches. Size is omitted from some rows. Given values are once, few, many or a class for expanded clones.

>TRBV27|.|TRBJ2-3|.
TGTGCCAGCAAACCCCACGATGGCACAGATACGCAGTATTTT
CASKPHDGTDTQYF
>TRBV28|once|TRBJ2-7|.
TGTGCCAGCGAGGGTCTAGTTGACGAGCAGTACTTC
CASEGLVDEQYF
>TRBV1|.|TRBJ2-7|.
TGCACCAGGTGCGGGGGTATTTGTTACGAGCAGTACTTC
CTRCGGICYEQYF
>TRBV28|.|TRBJ2-4|.
TGTGCCAGCAGTTTAAGAGGGGGAAACATTCAGTACTTC
CASSLRGGNIQYF
>TRBV2|.|TRBJ1-3|TRBD1
TGTGCCAGCAGTGACCAGGGGGCGAGGGGAAACACCATATATTTT
CASSDQGARGNTIYF
>TRBV5-4|once|TRBJ2-1|.
TGTGCCAGCAGCTTGGGGCAGGGACAAAAATCCAACAATGAGCAGTTCTTC
CASSLGQGQKSNNEQFF
>TRBV7-7|.|TRBJ2-5|.
TGTGCCAGCAGCTACCGACGGCAAGAGACCCAGTACTTC
CASSYRRQETQYF
>TRBV4-1|once|TRBJ1-2|TRBD1
TGCGCCAGCAGCCCTTACTCGGACAGGGGCTATGGCTACACCTTC
CASSPYSDRGYGYTF
>TRBV13|.|TRBJ2-7|.
TGTGCCAGCAGCTTAGATTTTGGGAGGGGGCAGCCCCCGGAGCAGTACTTC
CASSLDFGRGQPPEQYF
>TRBV18|.|TRBJ1-1|.
TGTGCCAGCTCACCAGACATGGCCGGGAACACTGAAGCTTTCTTT
CASSPDMAGNTEAFF
>TRBV4-2|.|TRBJ2-2|TRBD2
TGTGCCAGCAGCCCCTCGAGCGGGAGAGCCGGGGAGCTGTTTTTT
CASSPSSGRAGELFF